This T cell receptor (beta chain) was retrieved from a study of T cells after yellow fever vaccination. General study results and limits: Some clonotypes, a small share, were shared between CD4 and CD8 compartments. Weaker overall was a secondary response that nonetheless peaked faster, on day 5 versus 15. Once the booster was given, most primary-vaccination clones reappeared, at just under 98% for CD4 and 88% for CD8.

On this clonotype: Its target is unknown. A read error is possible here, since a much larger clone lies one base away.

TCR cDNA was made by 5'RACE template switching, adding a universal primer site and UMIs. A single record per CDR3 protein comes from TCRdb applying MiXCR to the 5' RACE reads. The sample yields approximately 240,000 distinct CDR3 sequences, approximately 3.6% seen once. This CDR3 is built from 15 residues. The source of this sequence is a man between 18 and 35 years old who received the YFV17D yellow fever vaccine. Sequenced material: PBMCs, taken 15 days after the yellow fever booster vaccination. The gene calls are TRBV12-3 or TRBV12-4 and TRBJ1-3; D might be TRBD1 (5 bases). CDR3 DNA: TGTGCCAGCACCCCCGGAGGAGGGGCTGGACACACCATATATTTT. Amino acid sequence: CASTPGGGAGHTIYF.